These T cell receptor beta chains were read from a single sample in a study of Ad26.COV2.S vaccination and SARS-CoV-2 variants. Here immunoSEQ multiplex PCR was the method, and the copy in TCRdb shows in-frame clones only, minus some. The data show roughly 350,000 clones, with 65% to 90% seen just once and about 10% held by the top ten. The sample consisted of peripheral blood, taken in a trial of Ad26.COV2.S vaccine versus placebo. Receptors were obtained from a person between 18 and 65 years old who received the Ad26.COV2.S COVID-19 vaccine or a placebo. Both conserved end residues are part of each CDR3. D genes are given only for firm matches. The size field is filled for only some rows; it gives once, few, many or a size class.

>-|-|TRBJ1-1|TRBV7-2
CASSLGGVAKTEAFF
TGTGCCAGCAGCTTAGGGGGGGTTGCGAAGACTGAAGCTTTCTTT
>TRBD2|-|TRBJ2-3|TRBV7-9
CASSSSSGFTDTQYF
TGTGCCAGCAGTTCCTCTAGCGGCTTCACAGATACGCAGTATTTT
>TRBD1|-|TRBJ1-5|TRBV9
CASSVGRGGGQPQHF
TGTGCCAGCAGCGTAGGGAGAGGGGGCGGTCAGCCCCAGCATTTT
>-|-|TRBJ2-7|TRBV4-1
CASSQEAGLGLYEQYF
TGCGCCAGCAGCCAAGAGGCAGGCTTGGGTTTGTACGAGCAGTACTTC
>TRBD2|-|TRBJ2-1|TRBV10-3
CAISFSGSSTNEQFF
TGTGCCATCAGCTTTAGCGGGAGTTCCACCAATGAGCAGTTCTTC
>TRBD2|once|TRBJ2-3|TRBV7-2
CASSFTPPGLADTQYF
TGTGCCAGCAGCTTCACCCCTCCGGGACTAGCGGATACGCAGTATTTT
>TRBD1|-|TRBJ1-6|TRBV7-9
CASSRGGTGDNSPLHF
TGTGCCAGCAGCCGAGGGGGGACAGGTGACAATTCACCCCTCCACTTT
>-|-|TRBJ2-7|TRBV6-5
CASSYSGGNYEQYF
TGTGCCAGCAGTTACTCAGGCGGAAACTACGAGCAGTACTTC
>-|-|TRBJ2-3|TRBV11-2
CASRESADTQYF
TGTGCCAGCAGGGAGTCTGCAGATACGCAGTATTTT
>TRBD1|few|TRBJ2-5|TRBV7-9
CASSPGTGDLETQYF
TGTGCCAGCAGTCCCGGGACAGGGGATTTAGAGACCCAGTACTTC
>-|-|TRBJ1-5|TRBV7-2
CASSSDPGTQPQHF
TGTGCCAGCAGCTCCGATCCAGGAACACAGCCCCAGCATTTT
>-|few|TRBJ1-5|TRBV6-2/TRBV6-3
CASSYDRAGYQPQHF
TGTGCCAGCAGTTACGATAGGGCTGGTTATCAGCCCCAGCATTTT
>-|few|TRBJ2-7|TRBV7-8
CASSLGPSGYEQYF
TGTGCCAGCAGCTTAGGGCCCTCCGGCTACGAGCAGTACTTC
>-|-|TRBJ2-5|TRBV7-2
CASTIRGRETQYF
TGTGCCAGCACCATTCGGGGTCGGGAGACCCAGTACTTC
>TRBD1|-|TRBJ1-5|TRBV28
CASSSQGGGGQPQHF
TGTGCCAGCAGTTCCCAGGGAGGGGGCGGTCAGCCCCAGCATTTT
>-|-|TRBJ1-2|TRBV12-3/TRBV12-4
CASSLEGHGYTF
TGTGCCAGCAGTTTAGAGGGGCATGGCTACACCTTC
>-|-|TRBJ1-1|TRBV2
CASSVLDALGTEAFF
TGTGCCAGCAGTGTCCTCGATGCGTTAGGCACTGAAGCTTTCTTT
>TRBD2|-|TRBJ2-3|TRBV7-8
CASSLAGLADHTQYF
TGTGCCAGCAGCTTGGCAGGACTAGCGGATCATACGCAGTATTTT
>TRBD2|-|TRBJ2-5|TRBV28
CASGGGAETQYF
TGTGCCAGTGGCGGGGGGGCGGAGACCCAGTACTTC
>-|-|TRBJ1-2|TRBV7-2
CASSPRGTNYGYTF
TGTGCCAGCAGTCCCCGGGGAACCAACTATGGCTACACCTTC
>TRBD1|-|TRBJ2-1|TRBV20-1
CSASTRTGYNEQFF
TGCAGTGCTAGTACAAGGACAGGGTACAATGAGCAGTTCTTC
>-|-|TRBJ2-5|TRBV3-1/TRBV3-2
CASSQDSGILETQYF
TGTGCCAGCAGCCAAGATTCGGGGATCCTAGAGACCCAGTACTTC
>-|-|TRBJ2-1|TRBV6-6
CASSYSLREQFF
TGTGCCAGCAGTTACTCCCTCCGTGAGCAGTTCTTC
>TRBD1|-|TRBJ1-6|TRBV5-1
CASSERPGTGGYNSPLHF
TGCGCCAGCAGCGAGAGACCCGGGACAGGGGGTTATAATTCACCCCTCCACTTT
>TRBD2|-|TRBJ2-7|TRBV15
CATSRVGLAGVRNPREQYF
TGTGCCACCAGCAGAGTGGGACTAGCGGGAGTGCGAAACCCGCGGGAGCAGTACTTC
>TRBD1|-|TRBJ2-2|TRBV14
CASSQRTGGSAGELFF
TGTGCCAGCAGCCAAAGGACAGGGGGTTCGGCCGGGGAGCTGTTTTTT
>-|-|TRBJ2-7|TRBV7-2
CASSLVGGEASYEQYF
TGTGCCAGCAGCTTAGTGGGCGGGGAGGCCTCCTACGAGCAGTACTTC
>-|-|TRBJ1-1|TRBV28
CASIGSYTEAFF
TGTGCCAGCATTGGAAGCTACACTGAAGCTTTCTTT
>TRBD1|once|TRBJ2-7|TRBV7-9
CASSLPGTGILEQYF
TGTGCCAGCAGCTTACCCGGGACAGGAATTTTAGAGCAGTACTTC
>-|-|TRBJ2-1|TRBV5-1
CASSLTQFSYNEQFF
TGCGCCAGCAGCTTGACACAGTTCTCCTACAATGAGCAGTTCTTC
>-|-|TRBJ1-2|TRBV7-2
CASSLGQSPTNGYTF
TGTGCCAGCAGCTTAGGTCAAAGCCCAACGAATGGCTACACCTTC
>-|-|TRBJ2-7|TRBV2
CASSGSLSYEQYF
TGTGCCAGCAGTGGCTCTCTATCCTACGAGCAGTACTTC
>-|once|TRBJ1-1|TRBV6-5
CASSPGAGWTEAFF
TGTGCCAGCAGTCCGGGGGCAGGTTGGACTGAAGCTTTCTTT
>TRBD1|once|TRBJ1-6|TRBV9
CASSAWTGQNSPLHF
TGTGCCAGCAGCGCGTGGACAGGGCAGAATTCACCCCTCCACTTT
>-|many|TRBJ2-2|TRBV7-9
CASSLVGMDTGELFF
TGTGCCAGCAGCTTAGTGGGGATGGACACCGGGGAGCTGTTTTTT
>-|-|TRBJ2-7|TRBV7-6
CASSLEGGGSYEQYF
TGTGCCAGCAGCTTAGAGGGGGGCGGATCCTACGAGCAGTACTTC
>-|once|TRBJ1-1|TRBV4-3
CASSQDYPGREAFF
TGCGCCAGCAGCCAAGACTATCCAGGCCGTGAAGCTTTCTTT
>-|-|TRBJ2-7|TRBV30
CAWSVGGYEQYF
TGTGCCTGGAGTGTAGGTGGCTACGAGCAGTACTTC
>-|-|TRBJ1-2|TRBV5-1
CASSLNRDYGYTF
TGCGCCAGCAGCTTAAACAGGGACTATGGCTACACCTTC
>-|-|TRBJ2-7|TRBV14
CASSRQGRPSEQYF
TGTGCCAGCAGTCGGCAGGGAAGACCTTCCGAGCAGTACTTC
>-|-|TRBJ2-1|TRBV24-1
CATSGRAYNEQFF
TGTGCCACCAGCGGCAGGGCTTACAATGAGCAGTTCTTC
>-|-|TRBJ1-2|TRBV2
CASSAGLLERGYTF
TGTGCCAGCAGCGCGGGACTCCTAGAGCGGGGCTACACCTTC
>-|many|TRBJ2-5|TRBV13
CASSLGSGTRNQETQYF
TGTGCCAGCAGCTTAGGTAGTGGTACCAGAAACCAAGAGACCCAGTACTTC
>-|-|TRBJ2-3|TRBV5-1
CASSFGQDTQYF
TGCGCCAGCAGCTTCGGGCAAGATACGCAGTATTTT
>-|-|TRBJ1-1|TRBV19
CASTTRTPNTEAFF
TGTGCCAGTACCACCAGGACACCGAACACTGAAGCTTTCTTT
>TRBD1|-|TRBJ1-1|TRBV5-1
CASSVSTGGTEAFF
TGCGCCAGCAGCGTTTCGACAGGGGGCACTGAAGCTTTCTTT
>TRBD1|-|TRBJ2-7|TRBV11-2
CASRPGQGIHEQYF
TGTGCCAGCAGACCAGGACAGGGGATCCACGAGCAGTACTTC
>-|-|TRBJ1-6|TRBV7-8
CASSLGGVYNSPLHF
TGTGCCAGCAGCTTGGGGGGAGTGTATAATTCACCCCTCCACTTT
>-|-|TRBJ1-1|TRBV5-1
CASSLNTMNTEAFF
TGCGCCAGCAGCTTAAACACCATGAACACTGAAGCTTTCTTT
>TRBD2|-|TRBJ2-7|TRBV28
CASSATGTSGRREYF
TGTGCCAGCAGTGCCACCGGGACTAGCGGGAGGAGAGAGTACTTC
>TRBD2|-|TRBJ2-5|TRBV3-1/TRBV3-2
CASSQWASGKETQYF
TGTGCCAGCAGCCAATGGGCTAGCGGGAAAGAGACCCAGTACTTC